This TCR beta chain emerged from a study of breast tumors, draining lymph nodes, adjacent tissues. Study-level results: Luminal-like breast cancer showed significantly greater tumor-nontumor repertoire similarity than basal-like breast cancer did.

Germline CDR1 is SEHNR and CDR2 is FQNEAQ (reference sequence). The CDR3 loop spans 14 amino acids. Trimming left V 0 bases short and J 6 bases short, with 9 bases between. This clonotype was recorded a few times. Antigen: not known. No conserved phenylalanine or tryptophan is present at the end of the CDR3, so a read error is the likely explanation. Each CDR3 protein is one row after TCRdb ran MiXCR on the multiplex PCR reads. This repertoire shows nearly 200,000 distinct CDR3 sequences, roughly 31% found once; its top ten account for roughly 4%. Breast cancer patients provided tissue from their axillary draining lymph nodes.

The receptor was isolated from a female donor with breast cancer. Some clones in this sample may be carry-over from other donors' samples. The chain employs TRBV7-9 and TRBJ2-4, with D perhaps TRBD2 (6 bases). The sample comprised axillary lymph node tissue. The CDR3 protein is CASSLARGGNIQYL. The DNA for the CDR3 is TGTGCCAGCAGCTTAGCAAGGGGAGGAAACATTCAGTACCTC.